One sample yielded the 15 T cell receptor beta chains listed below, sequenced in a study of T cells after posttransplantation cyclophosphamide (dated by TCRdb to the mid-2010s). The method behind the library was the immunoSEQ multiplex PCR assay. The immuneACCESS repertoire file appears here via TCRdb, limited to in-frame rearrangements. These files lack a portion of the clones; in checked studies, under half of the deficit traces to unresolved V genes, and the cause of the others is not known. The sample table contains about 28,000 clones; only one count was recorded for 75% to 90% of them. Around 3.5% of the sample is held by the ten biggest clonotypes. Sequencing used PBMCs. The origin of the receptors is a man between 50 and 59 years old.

The CDR3 reads CAISGAGALEQYF. CDR3 sequence (DNA): TGTGCCATCAGTGGAGCGGGAGCACTCGAGCAGTACTTC. The chain links TRBV10-3 to TRBJ2-7, with 8 bases that match TRBD2. V was clipped by 4 bases and J by 6 bases; unmatched bases: 5. CDR1 ENHRY and CDR2 SYGVKD come from the germline V gene. CDR3 size: 13 residues.

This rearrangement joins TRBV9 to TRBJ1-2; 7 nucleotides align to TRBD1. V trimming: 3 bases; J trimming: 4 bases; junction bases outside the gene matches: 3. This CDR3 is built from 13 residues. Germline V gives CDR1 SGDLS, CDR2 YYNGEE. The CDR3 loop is CASSGAGGYGYTF. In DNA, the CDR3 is TGTGCCAGCAGCGGGGCAGGGGGCTATGGCTACACCTTC.

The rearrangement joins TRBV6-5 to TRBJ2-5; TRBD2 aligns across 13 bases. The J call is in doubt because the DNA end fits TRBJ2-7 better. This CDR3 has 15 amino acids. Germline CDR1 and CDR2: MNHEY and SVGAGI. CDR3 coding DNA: TGTGCCAGCAGACCCGGGACTAGCGGGGCCTACGAGCAGTACTTC. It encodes CASRPGTSGAYEQYF.

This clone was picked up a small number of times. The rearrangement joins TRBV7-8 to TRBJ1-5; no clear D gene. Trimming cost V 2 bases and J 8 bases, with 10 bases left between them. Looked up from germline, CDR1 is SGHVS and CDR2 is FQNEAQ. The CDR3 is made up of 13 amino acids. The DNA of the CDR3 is TGTGCCAGCAGCTTACGGGTGGCGGAGCCCCAGCATTTT. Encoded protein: CASSLRVAEPQHF.

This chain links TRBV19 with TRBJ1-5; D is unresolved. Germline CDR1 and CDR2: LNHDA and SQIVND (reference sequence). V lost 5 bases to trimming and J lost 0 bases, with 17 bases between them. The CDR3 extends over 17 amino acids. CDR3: CASSVWVRQDSNQPQHF. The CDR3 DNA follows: TGTGCCAGTAGTGTCTGGGTCAGACAAGATAGCAATCAGCCCCAGCATTTT. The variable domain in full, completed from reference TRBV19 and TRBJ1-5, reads DGGITQSPKYLFRKEGQNVTLSCEQNLNHDAMYWYRQDPGQGLRLIYYSQIVNDFQKGDIAEGYSVSREKKESFPLTVTSAQKNPTAFYLCASSVWVRQDSNQPQHFGDGTRLSIL.

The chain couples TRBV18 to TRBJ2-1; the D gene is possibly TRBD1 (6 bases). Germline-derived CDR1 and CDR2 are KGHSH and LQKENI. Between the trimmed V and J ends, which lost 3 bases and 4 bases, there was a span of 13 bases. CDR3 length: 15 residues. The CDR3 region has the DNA TGTGCCAGCTCACCCCCTGGGACAACTTACAATGAGCAGTTCTTC. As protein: CASSPPGTTYNEQFF.

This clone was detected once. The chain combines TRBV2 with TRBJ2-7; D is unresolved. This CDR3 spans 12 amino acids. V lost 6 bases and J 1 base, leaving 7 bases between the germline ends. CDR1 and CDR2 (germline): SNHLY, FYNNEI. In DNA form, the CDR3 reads TGTGCCAGCAGGGCAGTTTCCTACGAGCAGTACTTC. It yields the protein CASRAVSYEQYF.

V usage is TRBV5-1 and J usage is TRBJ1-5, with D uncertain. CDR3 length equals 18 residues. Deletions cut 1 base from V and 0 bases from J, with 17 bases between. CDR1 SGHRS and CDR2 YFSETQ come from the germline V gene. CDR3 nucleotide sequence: TGCGCCAGCAGCTTGAAGTCCCCCACTGAATATAGCAATCAGCCCCAGCATTTT. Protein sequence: CASSLKSPTEYSNQPQHF.

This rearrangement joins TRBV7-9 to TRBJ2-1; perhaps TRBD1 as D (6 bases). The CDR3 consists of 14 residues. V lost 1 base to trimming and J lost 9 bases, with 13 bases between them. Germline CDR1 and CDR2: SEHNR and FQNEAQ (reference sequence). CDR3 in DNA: TGTGCCAGCAGCTTAGTGGGGGCAGCTTTTGAGCAGTTCTTC. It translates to CASSLVGAAFEQFF. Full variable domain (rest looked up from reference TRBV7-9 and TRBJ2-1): DTGVSQNPRHKITKRGQNVTFRCDPISEHNRLYWYRQTLGQGPEFLTYFQNEAQLEKSRLLSDRFSAERPKGSFSTLEIQRTEQGDSAMYLCASSLVGAAFEQFFGPGTRLTVL.

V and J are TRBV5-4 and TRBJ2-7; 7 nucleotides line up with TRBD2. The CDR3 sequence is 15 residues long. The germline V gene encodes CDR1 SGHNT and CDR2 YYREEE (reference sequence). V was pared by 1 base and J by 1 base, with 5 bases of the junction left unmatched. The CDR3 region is CASSLWRETSYEQYF. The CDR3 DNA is TGTGCCAGCAGCTTGTGGCGGGAGACATCCTACGAGCAGTACTTC.

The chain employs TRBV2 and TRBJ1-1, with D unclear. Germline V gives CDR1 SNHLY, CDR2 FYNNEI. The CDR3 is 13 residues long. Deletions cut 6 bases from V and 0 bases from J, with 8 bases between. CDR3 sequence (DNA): TGTGCCAGCAGGGGGAGAATGAACACTGAAGCTTTCTTT. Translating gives CASRGRMNTEAFF.

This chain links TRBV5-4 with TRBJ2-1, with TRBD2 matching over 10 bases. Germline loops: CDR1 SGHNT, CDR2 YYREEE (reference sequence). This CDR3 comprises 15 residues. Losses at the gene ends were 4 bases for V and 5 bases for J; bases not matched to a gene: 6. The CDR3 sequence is CASSLGTSENNEQFF. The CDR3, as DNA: TGTGCCAGCAGCCTTGGGACTAGCGAAAACAATGAGCAGTTCTTC.

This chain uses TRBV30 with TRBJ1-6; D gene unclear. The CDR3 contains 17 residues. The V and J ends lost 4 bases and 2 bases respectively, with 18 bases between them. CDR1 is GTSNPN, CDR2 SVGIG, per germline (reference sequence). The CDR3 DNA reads TGTGCCTGGAAACCCCGTCGGGAGGTAACCTATAATTCACCCCTCCACTTT. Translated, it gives CAWKPRREVTYNSPLHF.

CDR3 coding DNA: TGCAGCGCCACACAGGGATTCGATGAGCAGTTCTTC. Amino acids: CSATQGFDEQFF. The chain uses TRBV29-1 and TRBJ2-1; TRBD1 might be the D (6 bases). Germline values: CDR1 SQVTM, CDR2 ANQGSEA. The CDR3 extends over 12 amino acids. Trimming took 7 bases from V and 8 from J, leaving 15 bases between them.

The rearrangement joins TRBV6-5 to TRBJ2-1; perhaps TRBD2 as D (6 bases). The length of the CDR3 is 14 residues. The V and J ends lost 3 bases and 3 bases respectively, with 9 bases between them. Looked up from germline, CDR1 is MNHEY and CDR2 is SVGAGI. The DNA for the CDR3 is TGTGCCAGCAGTTATAGCGGATACTACAATGAGCAGTTCTTC. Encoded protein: CASSYSGYYNEQFF.